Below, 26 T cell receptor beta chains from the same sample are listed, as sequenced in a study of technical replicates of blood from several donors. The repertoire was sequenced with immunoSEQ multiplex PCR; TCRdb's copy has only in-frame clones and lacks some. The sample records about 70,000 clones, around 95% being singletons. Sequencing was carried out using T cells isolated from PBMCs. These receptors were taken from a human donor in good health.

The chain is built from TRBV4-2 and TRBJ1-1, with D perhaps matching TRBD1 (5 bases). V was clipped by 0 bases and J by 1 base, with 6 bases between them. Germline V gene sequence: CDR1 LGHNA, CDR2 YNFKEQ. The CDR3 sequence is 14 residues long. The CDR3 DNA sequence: TGTGCCAGCAGCCAAGAAGGACAGAACACTGAAGCTTTCTTT. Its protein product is CASSQEGQNTEAFF.

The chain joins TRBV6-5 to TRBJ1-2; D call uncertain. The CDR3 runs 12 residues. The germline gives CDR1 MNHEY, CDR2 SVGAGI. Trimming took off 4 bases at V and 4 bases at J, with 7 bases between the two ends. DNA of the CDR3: TGTGCCAGCAGTTCACATGGCTATGGCTACACCTTC. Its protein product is CASSSHGYGYTF.

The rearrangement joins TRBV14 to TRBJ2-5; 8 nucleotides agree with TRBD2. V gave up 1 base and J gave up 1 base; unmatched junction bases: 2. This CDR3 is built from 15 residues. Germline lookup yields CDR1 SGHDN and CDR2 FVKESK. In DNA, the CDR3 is TGTGCCAGCAGCCAAGTGAGCGGGGGCCAAGAGACCCAGTACTTC. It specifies CASSQVSGGQETQYF.

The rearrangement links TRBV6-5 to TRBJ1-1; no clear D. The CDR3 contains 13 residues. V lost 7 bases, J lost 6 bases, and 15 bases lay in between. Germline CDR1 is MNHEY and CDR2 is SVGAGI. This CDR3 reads CASTRSLEAEAFF. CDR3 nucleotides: TGTGCCAGCACCCGCTCTCTGGAGGCTGAAGCTTTCTTT.

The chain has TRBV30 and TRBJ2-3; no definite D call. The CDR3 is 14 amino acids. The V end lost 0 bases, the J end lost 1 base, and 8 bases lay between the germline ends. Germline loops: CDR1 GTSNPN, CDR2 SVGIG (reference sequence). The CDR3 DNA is TGTGCCTGGAGTGTACTTGCGCGCACAGATACGCAGTATTTT. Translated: CAWSVLARTDTQYF.

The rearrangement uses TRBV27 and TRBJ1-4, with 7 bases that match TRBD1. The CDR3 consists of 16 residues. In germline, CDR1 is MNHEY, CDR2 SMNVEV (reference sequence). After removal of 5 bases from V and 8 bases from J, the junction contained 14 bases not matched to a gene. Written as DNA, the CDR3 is TGTGCCAGCAGTGACCGACCGACAGGGCAGGGAGAAAAACTGTTTTTT. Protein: CASSDRPTGQGEKLFF.

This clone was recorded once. In DNA, the CDR3 is TGTGCCAGCGCAGGGGGCTACGAGCAGTACTTC. Its protein product is CASAGGYEQYF. This chain links TRBV6-1 with TRBJ2-7; TRBD1 agrees at 7 bases. CDR3 size: 11 residues. Unmatched junction bases numbered 1, after V lost 8 bases and J lost 3 bases. CDR1 and CDR2 (germline): MNHNS, SASEGT.

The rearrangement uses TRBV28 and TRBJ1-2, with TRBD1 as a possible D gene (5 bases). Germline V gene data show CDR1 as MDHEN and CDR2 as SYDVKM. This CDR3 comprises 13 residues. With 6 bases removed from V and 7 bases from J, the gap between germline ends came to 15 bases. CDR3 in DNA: TGTGCCAGCAGGTTGCCGGCAGGGATTGGCTACACCTTC. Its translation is CASRLPAGIGYTF.

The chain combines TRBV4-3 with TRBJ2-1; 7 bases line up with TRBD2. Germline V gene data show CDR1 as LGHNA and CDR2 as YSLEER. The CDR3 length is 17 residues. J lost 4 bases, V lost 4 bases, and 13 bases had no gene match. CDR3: CASSPHLPSGEYNEQFF. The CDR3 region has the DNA TGCGCCAGCAGCCCCCATTTGCCGAGCGGGGAGTACAATGAGCAGTTCTTC.

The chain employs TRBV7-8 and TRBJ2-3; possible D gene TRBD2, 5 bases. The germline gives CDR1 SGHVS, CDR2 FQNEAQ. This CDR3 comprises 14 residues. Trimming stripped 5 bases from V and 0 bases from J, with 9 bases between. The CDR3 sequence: CASSLSGSTDTQYF. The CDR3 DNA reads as TGTGCCAGCAGCCTGTCGGGAAGCACAGATACGCAGTATTTT. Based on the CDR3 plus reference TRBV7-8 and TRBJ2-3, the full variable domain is GAGVSQSPRYKVAKRGQDVALRCDPISGHVSLFWYQQALGQGPEFLTYFQNEAQLDKSGLPSDRFFAERPEGSVSTLKIQRTQQEDSAVYLCASSLSGSTDTQYFGPGTRLTVL.

The CDR3 DNA reads as TGTGCCAGCAGCTTGCAGGGGAACACCGGGGAGCTGTTTTTT. As protein: CASSLQGNTGELFF. This chain links TRBV7-9 with TRBJ2-2; D is perhaps TRBD1 (5 bases). Germline V lookup: CDR1 SEHNR, CDR2 FQNEAQ (reference sequence). This CDR3 has 14 residues. V lost 3 bases to trimming and J lost 1 base, with 6 bases between them.

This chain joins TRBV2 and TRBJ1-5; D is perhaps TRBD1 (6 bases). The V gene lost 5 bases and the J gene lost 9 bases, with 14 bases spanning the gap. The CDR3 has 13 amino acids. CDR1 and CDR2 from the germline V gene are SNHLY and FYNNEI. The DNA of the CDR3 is TGTGCCAGCAGTACAGGGACCGGGGCGCCCCAGCATTTT. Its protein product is CASSTGTGAPQHF.

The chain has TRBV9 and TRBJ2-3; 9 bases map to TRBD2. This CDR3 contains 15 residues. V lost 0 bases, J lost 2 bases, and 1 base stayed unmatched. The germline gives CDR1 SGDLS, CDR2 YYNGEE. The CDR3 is CASSVGLAVTDTQYF. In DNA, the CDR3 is TGTGCCAGCAGCGTAGGACTAGCGGTCACAGATACGCAGTATTTT.

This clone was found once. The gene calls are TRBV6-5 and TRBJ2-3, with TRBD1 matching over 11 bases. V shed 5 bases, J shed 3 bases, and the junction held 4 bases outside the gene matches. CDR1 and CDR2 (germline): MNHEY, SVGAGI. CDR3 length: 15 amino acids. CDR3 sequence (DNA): TGTGCCAGCAGTAGGGGGACAGGGGGGACAGATACGCAGTATTTT. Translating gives CASSRGTGGTDTQYF.

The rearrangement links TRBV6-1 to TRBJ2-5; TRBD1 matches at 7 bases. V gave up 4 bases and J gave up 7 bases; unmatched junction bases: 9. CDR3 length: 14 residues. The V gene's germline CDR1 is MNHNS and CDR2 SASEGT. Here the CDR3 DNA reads TGTGCCAGCAGTGCGAGCCGACAGGGTGGGACCCAGTACTTC. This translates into CASSASRQGGTQYF.

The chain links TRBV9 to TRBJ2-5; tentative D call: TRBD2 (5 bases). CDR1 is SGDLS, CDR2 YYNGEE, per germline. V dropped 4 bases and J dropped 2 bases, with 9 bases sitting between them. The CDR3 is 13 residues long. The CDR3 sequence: CASSPRTQETQYF. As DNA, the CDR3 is TGTGCCAGCAGCCCCCGGACTCAAGAGACCCAGTACTTC.

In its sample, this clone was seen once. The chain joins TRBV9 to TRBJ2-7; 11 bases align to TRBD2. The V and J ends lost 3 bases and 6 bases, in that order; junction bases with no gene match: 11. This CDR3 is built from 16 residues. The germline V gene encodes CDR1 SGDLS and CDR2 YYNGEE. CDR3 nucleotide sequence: TGTGCCAGCAGCGCCTATACTAGCGGGAGATGGGGCGAGCAGTACTTC. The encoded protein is CASSAYTSGRWGEQYF.

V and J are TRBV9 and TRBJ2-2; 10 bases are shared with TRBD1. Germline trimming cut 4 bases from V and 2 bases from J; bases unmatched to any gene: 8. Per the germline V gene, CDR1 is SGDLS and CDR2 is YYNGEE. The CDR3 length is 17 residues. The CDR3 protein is CASSPSTGGYNTGELFF. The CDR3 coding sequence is TGTGCCAGCAGCCCCTCGACAGGGGGCTACAACACCGGGGAGCTGTTTTTT.

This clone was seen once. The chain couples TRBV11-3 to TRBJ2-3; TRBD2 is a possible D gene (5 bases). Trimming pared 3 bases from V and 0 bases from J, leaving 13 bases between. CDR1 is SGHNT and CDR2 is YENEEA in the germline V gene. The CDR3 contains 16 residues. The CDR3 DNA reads TGTGCCAGCAGCTTTGGGGAGTCCCCTAGCACAGATACGCAGTATTTT. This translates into CASSFGESPSTDTQYF. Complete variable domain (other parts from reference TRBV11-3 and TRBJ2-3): EAGVVQSPRYKIIEKKQPVAFWCNPISGHNTLYWYLQNLGQGPELLIRYENEEAVDDSQLPKDRFSAERLKGVDSTLKIQPAELGDSAVYLCASSFGESPSTDTQYFGPGTRLTVL.

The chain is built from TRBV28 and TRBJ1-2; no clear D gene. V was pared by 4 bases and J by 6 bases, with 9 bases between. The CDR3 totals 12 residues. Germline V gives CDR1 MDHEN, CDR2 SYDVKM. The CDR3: CASSSGIDGYTF. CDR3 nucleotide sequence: TGTGCCAGCAGTTCGGGAATTGATGGCTACACCTTC.

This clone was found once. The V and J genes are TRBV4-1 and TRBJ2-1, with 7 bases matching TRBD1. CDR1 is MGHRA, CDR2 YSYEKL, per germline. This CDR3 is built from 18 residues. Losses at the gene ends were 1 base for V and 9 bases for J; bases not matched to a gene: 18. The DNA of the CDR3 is TGCGCCAGCAGCCAAGTGGGTCGGAGACAGGGAAGTGGTTTTGAGCAGTTCTTC. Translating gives CASSQVGRRQGSGFEQFF.

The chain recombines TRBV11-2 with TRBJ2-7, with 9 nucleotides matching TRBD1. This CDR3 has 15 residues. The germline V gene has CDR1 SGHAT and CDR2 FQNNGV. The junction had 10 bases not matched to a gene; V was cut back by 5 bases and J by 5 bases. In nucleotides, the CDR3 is TGTGCCAGCAGCCCCGGGGACAGGGTACGCGACGAGCAGTACTTC. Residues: CASSPGDRVRDEQYF. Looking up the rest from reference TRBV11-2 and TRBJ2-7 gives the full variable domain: EAGVAQSPRYKIIEKRQSVAFWCNPISGHATLYWYQQILGQGPKLLIQFQNNGVVDDSQLPKDRFSAERLKGVDSTLKIQPAKLEDSAVYLCASSPGDRVRDEQYFGPGTRLTVT.

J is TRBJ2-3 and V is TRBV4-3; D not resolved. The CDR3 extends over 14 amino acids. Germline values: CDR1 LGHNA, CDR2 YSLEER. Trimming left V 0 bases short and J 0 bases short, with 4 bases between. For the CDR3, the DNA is TGCGCCAGCAGCCAAGATCTTAGCACAGATACGCAGTATTTT. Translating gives CASSQDLSTDTQYF.

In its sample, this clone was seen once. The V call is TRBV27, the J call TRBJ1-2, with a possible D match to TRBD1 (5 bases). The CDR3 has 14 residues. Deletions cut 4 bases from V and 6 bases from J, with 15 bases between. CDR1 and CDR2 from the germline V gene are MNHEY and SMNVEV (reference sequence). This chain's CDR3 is CASSSPGTANGYTF. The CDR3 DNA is TGTGCCAGCAGTTCACCCGGGACTGCCAATGGCTACACCTTC.

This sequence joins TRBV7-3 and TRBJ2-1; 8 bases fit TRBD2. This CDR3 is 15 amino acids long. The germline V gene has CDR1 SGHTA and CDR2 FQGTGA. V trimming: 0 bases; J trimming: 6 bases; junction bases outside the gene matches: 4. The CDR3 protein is CASSLTAGASNEQFF. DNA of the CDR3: TGTGCCAGCAGCTTAACAGCGGGAGCTTCCAATGAGCAGTTCTTC.

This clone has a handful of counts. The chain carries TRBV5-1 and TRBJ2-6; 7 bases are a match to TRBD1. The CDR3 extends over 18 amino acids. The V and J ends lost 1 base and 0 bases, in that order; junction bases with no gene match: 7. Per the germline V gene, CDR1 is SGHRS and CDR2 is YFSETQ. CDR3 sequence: CASSLSGQALSGANVLTF. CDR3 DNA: TGCGCCAGCAGCTTGTCCGGACAGGCCCTCTCTGGGGCCAACGTCCTGACTTTC.